This is a list of T cell receptor delta chains from one sample in a study of gamma-delta T cells after stem cell transplantation. TCRdb re-called clones from the RT-PCR reads using CATT. The data hold thousands of delta-chain clones, with under 30% observed a single time. The source material was gamma-delta T cells. The receptor set was obtained from a human donor. It is not recorded whose cells these are; they may come from a transplant donor. Both conserved end residues are part of each CDR3. Each record gives: V gene, J gene, D gene, clone size, CDR3 DNA, CDR3 protein. D genes are given only for firm matches. Only part of the rows carry a size: once, few, many, or a class if the clone is expanded.

V gene: TRDV2; J gene: TRDJ1; D gene: NA; clone size: NA; CDR3 DNA: TGTGCCTGTGACACCGTCCCGGGGATGAACACCCTGTACACCGATAACCTCATCTTT; CDR3 protein: CACDTVPGMNTLYTDNLIF
V gene: TRDV2; J gene: TRDJ1; D gene: TRDD3; clone size: large; CDR3 DNA: TGTGCCTGTGACACCCTGGGGGCCGGGGGCGATAAACTCATCTTT; CDR3 protein: CACDTLGAGGDKLIF
V gene: TRDV1; J gene: TRDJ1; D gene: TRDD3; clone size: large; CDR3 DNA: TGTGCTCTTGGGGACGCCCCGTACTGGGGGATACGGACCCCCGATAAACTCATCTTT; CDR3 protein: CALGDAPYWGIRTPDKLIF
V gene: TRDV1; J gene: TRDJ1; D gene: TRDD3; clone size: medium-sized; CDR3 DNA: TGTGCTCTTGGGGTCCTCACCCTCTTTTTGGGGGATACAACCTGCACCGATAAACTCATCTTT; CDR3 protein: CALGVLTLFLGDTTCTDKLIF
V gene: TRDV1; J gene: TRDJ1; D gene: TRDD3; clone size: few; CDR3 DNA: TGTGCTCTTGGGGGCTTGAGCTTTCTTCTAACCGGGGGATACACGTACACCGATAAACTCATCTTT; CDR3 protein: CALGGLSFLLTGGYTYTDKLIF
V gene: TRDV2; J gene: TRDJ1; D gene: NA; clone size: few; CDR3 DNA: TGTGCCCGTGACGCCCTGACCGATAAACCCATCTTT; CDR3 protein: CARDALTDKPIF
V gene: TRDV1; J gene: TRDJ2; D gene: TRDD3; clone size: large; CDR3 DNA: TGTGCTCTTGGGGAACTTCCACCCTTGTGTACTGGGGGATACGCAAGCTCGACAGCACAACTCTTCTTT; CDR3 protein: CALGELPPLCTGGYASSTAQLFF
V gene: TRDV1; J gene: TRDJ1; D gene: NA; clone size: NA; CDR3 DNA: TGTGCTCTTGGGACCCGACTTCCCCGAAACGATAAACTCATCTTT; CDR3 protein: CALGTRLPRNDKLIF
V gene: TRDV1; J gene: TRDJ2; D gene: TRDD3; clone size: NA; CDR3 DNA: TGTGCTCTTGGGGAACTGCACCACTTAACTGGGGGATGTTCGACAGCACAACTCTTCTTT; CDR3 protein: CALGELHHLTGGCSTAQLFF
V gene: TRDV2; J gene: TRDJ3; D gene: TRDD3; clone size: large; CDR3 DNA: TGTGCCTGTGTGTACTGGGGACACCCAATAAGCTCCTGGGACACCCGACAGATGTTTTTC; CDR3 protein: CACVYWGHPISSWDTRQMFF
V gene: TRDV2; J gene: TRDJ1; D gene: TRDD3; clone size: NA; CDR3 DNA: TGTGCCTGTGACACAAGACAATCAGGTCCTTCCTCCTGGGGATACGCGGCCGATAAACTCATCTTT; CDR3 protein: CACDTRQSGPSSWGYAADKLIF
V gene: TRDV1; J gene: TRDJ1; D gene: TRDD2; clone size: large; CDR3 DNA: TGTGCTCTTGGGGAACGAGGCCTTCCTAACCTATACACCGATAAACTCATCTTT; CDR3 protein: CALGERGLPNLYTDKLIF
V gene: TRDV3; J gene: TRDJ1; D gene: NA; clone size: medium-sized; CDR3 DNA: TGTGCCTCAGGGTGGGGGTCTACTGGCACCGATAAACTCATCTTT; CDR3 protein: CASGWGSTGTDKLIF
V gene: TRDV1; J gene: TRDJ1; D gene: TRDD3; clone size: medium-sized; CDR3 DNA: TGTGCTCTTGGGGATCAGCGCGGCTTCCGGAGGATACGCGGGGGTAAACTCATCTTT; CDR3 protein: CALGDQRGFRRIRGGKLIF
V gene: TRDV1; J gene: TRDJ1; D gene: TRDD3; clone size: NA; CDR3 DNA: TGTGCTCTTGGGGAAACCGTCCCCTGGGGGATACGCCGGGACGATAAACTCATCTTT; CDR3 protein: CALGETVPWGIRRDDKLIF
V gene: TRDV2; J gene: TRDJ3; D gene: TRDD3; clone size: medium-sized; CDR3 DNA: TGTGCCTGTGACACGTACTGGGGGATACGCTGGGACACCCGACAGATGTTTTTC; CDR3 protein: CACDTYWGIRWDTRQMFF
V gene: TRDV1; J gene: TRDJ1; D gene: NA; clone size: medium-sized; CDR3 DNA: TGTGCTCTTGGGGAGCTACACGGCCGGGGAACCCACACCGATAAACTCATCTTT; CDR3 protein: CALGELHGRGTHTDKLIF
V gene: TRDV2; J gene: TRDJ3; D gene: TRDD3; clone size: large; CDR3 DNA: TGTGCCTGTGACTACACTGGGGCCTCCTGGGACACCCGACAGATGTTTTTC; CDR3 protein: CACDYTGASWDTRQMFF
V gene: TRDV1; J gene: TRDJ1; D gene: NA; clone size: NA; CDR3 DNA: TGTGCTCTTGGGGAACTCCCCCCCCCTCGCTGGGGAAGGTACACCGATAAACTCATCTTT; CDR3 protein: CALGELPPPRWGRYTDKLIF
V gene: TRDV2; J gene: TRDJ3; D gene: TRDD3; clone size: large; CDR3 DNA: TGTGCCTGTGACAGTACTGGGGAAAGCTGGGACACCCGACAGATGTTTTTC; CDR3 protein: CACDSTGESWDTRQMFF
V gene: TRDV1; J gene: TRDJ1; D gene: TRDD3; clone size: medium-sized; CDR3 DNA: TGTGCTCTTGGGGAACTATTGCGGTTGGGGGATACGCCCGATAAACTCATCTTT; CDR3 protein: CALGELLRLGDTPDKLIF
V gene: TRDV1; J gene: TRDJ1; D gene: TRDD3; clone size: medium-sized; CDR3 DNA: TGTGCTCTTGGGGAACTCTCACCCGTGTACTGGGGGACCCACCTTCCCGATAAACTCATCTTT; CDR3 protein: CALGELSPVYWGTHLPDKLIF
V gene: TRDV1; J gene: TRDJ1; D gene: TRDD2; clone size: medium-sized; CDR3 DNA: TGTGCTCTTGGGGAAGATCGGTCTTCCTACTGTTCTTCGAATTTGGAACCAACCGATAAACTCATCTTT; CDR3 protein: CALGEDRSSYCSSNLEPTDKLIF
V gene: TRDV1; J gene: TRDJ3; D gene: TRDD3; clone size: NA; CDR3 DNA: TGTGCTCTTGAGAACCATATCTACTGGGGGATACACTCCTGGGACACCCGACAGATGTTTTTC; CDR3 protein: CALENHIYWGIHSWDTRQMFF
V gene: TRAV29/DV5; J gene: TRDJ1; D gene: TRDD3; clone size: large; CDR3 DNA: TGTGCAGCAATGGGTCTAAGGGACGGGGATATCGGGTACACCGATAAACTCATCTTT; CDR3 protein: CAAMGLRDGDIGYTDKLIF
V gene: TRDV1; J gene: TRDJ3; D gene: TRDD3; clone size: few; CDR3 DNA: TGTGCTCTTGGGGAACTTCTTTCTGGGTACTACGGTGTACTGGGGGATACCAACCCCACCTGGGACACCCGACAGATGTTTTTC; CDR3 protein: CALGELLSGYYGVLGDTNPTWDTRQMFF
V gene: TRDV2; J gene: TRDJ3; D gene: TRDD3; clone size: large; CDR3 DNA: TGTGCCTGTGACTACTGGGGGATCTCCTGGGACACCCGACAGATGTTTTTC; CDR3 protein: CACDYWGISWDTRQMFF
V gene: TRAV29/DV5; J gene: TRDJ1; D gene: NA; clone size: NA; CDR3 DNA: TGTTCAGCAAGTGGGCTCGATAAACTCATCTTT; CDR3 protein: CSASGLDKLIF
V gene: TRDV2; J gene: TRDJ3; D gene: NA; clone size: NA; CDR3 DNA: TGTGCCTGTGACACCTTCTCCTCCGGGGGTCGTGACTCCTGTGACACCCGACAGATGTTTTTC; CDR3 protein: CACDTFSSGGRDSCDTRQMFF
V gene: TRDV1; J gene: TRDJ1; D gene: NA; clone size: NA; CDR3 DNA: TGTGCTCTTGGGGAAACCTGGCGGGTTCCTAACCGGATACGCTGGTGGTACCCCTATAAACTCATCTTT; CDR3 protein: CALGETWRVPNRIRWWYPYKLIF
V gene: TRDV2; J gene: TRDJ3; D gene: TRDD3; clone size: large; CDR3 DNA: TGTGCCTGTGACACCGACCCCGGCGTACCGTACTGGGGGATACGCTCCTGGGACACCCGACAGATGTTTTTC; CDR3 protein: CACDTDPGVPYWGIRSWDTRQMFF